The clone carrying this T cell receptor (beta chain) was seen repeatedly, ten times or more. Its antigen is unknown. The record originates from a study of metastatic and nonmetastatic thyroid tumors. Study overall: From malignant and benign thyroid patients, repertoires in blood and in tumor or nodule tissue were compared. General study points: Compared with benign nodules, malignant thyroid tumors were reported to have significantly higher TCR beta diversity in both blood and tumor.

No patient received treatment before thyroid surgery. Authors' processing steps: Differences in CDR3 between clinicopathological groups were drawn on to build a classifier intended to discriminate distant-metastatic papillary thyroid cancer patients. Using MiXCR, TCRdb reanalyzed the PCR reads. TCRdb's processing, not the study's, gives the V and J calls here. The table records over 25,000 clones, roughly 17% of them present only once. Deletions cut 2 bases from V and 0 bases from J, with 14 bases between. Germline V CDR1 and CDR2: KGHSH, LQKENI. The CDR3 has 17 amino acids. The rearrangement uses TRBV18 and TRBJ1-5, with unresolved D. This clonotype was obtained from a male donor with papillary thyroid cancer or a benign thyroid nodule (not recorded which). Some clones in this sample may be carry-over from other donors' samples. Sequencing was carried out using blood. For the CDR3, the DNA is TGTGCCAGCTCACCAGGGAAAATGAGTTATAGCAATCAGCCCCAGCATTTT. It codes for CASSPGKMSYSNQPQHF.